This T cell receptor beta chain came from a study of OX40 agonist ivuxolimab in advanced cancers. Overall study results and limits: CD4+ T cells averaged fewer expanded clones than CD8+ T cells.

Clones were read by immunoSEQ multiplex PCR, and TCRdb kept only the in-frame ones, dropping some. Counted here are over 55,000 clones, around 84% occurring once; the ten biggest clones make up more than 2%. Autoimmune disease history or systemic immunosuppression was exclusionary. The timepoints at which blood was sampled were baseline, cycle 4 day 1, and cycle 7 day 1. Germline-derived CDR1 and CDR2 are SGHTA and FQGNSA. The V segment lost 4 bases and the J segment 3 bases; nucleotides outside the gene matches: 3. The CDR3 spans 15 residues. A few counts support this clone. Its specificity is not known.

The rearrangement joins TRBV7-2 to TRBJ2-3, with TRBD2 matching 11 bases. The TCR comes from an adult with an advanced solid tumor such as melanoma, head and neck, liver or kidney cancer. The sequencing here drew on CD4+ or CD8+ T cells sorted from blood, taken in a trial of the OX40 agonist ivuxolimab. The CDR3 DNA reads TGTGCCAGCAGCTATAGCGGGGGGGCGACAGATACGCAGTATTTT. Translated, it gives CASSYSGGATDTQYF.